These 3 T cell receptor beta chains came from one sample sequenced in a study of identifying expanded T cells in peripheral blood. Method: immunoSEQ multiplex PCR; TCRdb's copy keeps in-frame clones and lacks some. The repertoire holds about 100,000 clones, with 80% to 90% as singletons. The sequenced sample consisted of blood. These receptors were obtained from a person aged 18 to 75 in good health.

The chain is built from TRBV11-1 and TRBJ1-3; D remains unclear. Germline V gene lookup returns CDR1 SGHAT and CDR2 FQDESV (reference sequence). Trimming cost V 5 bases and J 0 bases, with 20 bases left between them. The CDR3 loop spans 18 amino acids. The DNA for the CDR3 is TGTGCCAGCAGCCCCCGGAAGGGAACACAGCTCTCTGGAAACACCATATATTTT. Protein product: CASSPRKGTQLSGNTIYF. Complete variable domain (other parts from reference TRBV11-1 and TRBJ1-3): EAEVAQSPRYKITEKSQAVAFWCDPISGHATLYWYRQILGQGPELLVQFQDESVVDDSQLPKDRFSAERLKGVDSTLKIQPAELGDSAMYLCASSPRKGTQLSGNTIYFGEGSWLTVV.

The V and J genes are TRBV23-1 and TRBJ1-5; D possibly corresponds to TRBD1 (5 bases). TRBV23-1 is an open reading frame whose function is uncertain. The V end lost 0 bases, the J end lost 1 base, and 10 bases lay between the germline ends. This CDR3 region has 16 residues. The CDR3 nucleotides are TGCGCCAGCAGTCAATCGGGGGTTCTGAGCAATCAGCCCCAGCATTTT. Residues: CASSQSGVLSNQPQHF.

Notes on this clone: The same CDR3 can be traced to other DNA sequences in this sample. The chain recombines TRBV19 with TRBJ1-2; 9 bases match TRBD1. The trim removed 5 bases at V and 2 bases at J, leaving 6 bases unmatched. Germline CDR1 reads LNHDA; CDR2 reads SQIVND (reference sequence). The CDR3 has 15 residues. The DNA for the CDR3 is TGTGCCAGTAGTCTCCCGGGACAGGGAAACTATGGCTACACCTTC. As protein: CASSLPGQGNYGYTF.